A single sample is the source of the 15 T cell receptor beta chains below, sequenced in a study of blood T cell repertoires in COVID-19. Libraries were prepared by immunoSEQ multiplex PCR; TCRdb keeps only in-frame clonotypes and omits some of them. This table holds over 75,000 clones, roughly 78% found once. Sequencing used peripheral blood. These receptor sequences come from a woman aged 70-85 years with acute or convalescent COVID-19.

This clone appeared a few times. The junction and the germline gene differ at one end; a read error may be behind it. This rearrangement joins TRBV5-4 to TRBJ2-1, with 8 bases fitting TRBD2. Germline CDR1 and CDR2: SGHNT and YYREEE (reference sequence). The CDR3 extends over 17 amino acids. Written as DNA, the CDR3 is TGTGCCAGCAGCTTGGCCAAGCTAGCGGGCCTGGGGAACACCTGGCTCTTC. Protein product: CASSLAKLAGLGNTWLF.

The chain uses TRBV30 and TRBJ1-5, with D uncertain. Germline V CDR1 and CDR2: GTSNPN, SVGIG (reference sequence). V was clipped by 3 bases and J by 0 bases, with 6 bases between them. This CDR3 is 13 amino acids long. Written as DNA, the CDR3 is TGTGCCTGGAGCTACGATAGCAATCAGCCCCAGCATTTT. It encodes CAWSYDSNQPQHF.

V and J are TRBV11-2 and TRBJ1-2; tentatively, D is TRBD1 (5 bases). The germline CDR1 and CDR2 sequences are SGHAT and FQNNGV. The V and J ends lost 2 bases and 4 bases respectively, with 20 bases between them. The CDR3 runs to 17 residues. Written as DNA, the CDR3 is TGTGCCAGCAGCTTAACACCCCGCAGGGAAGGCGGCTATGGCTACACCTTC. It yields the protein CASSLTPRREGGYGYTF.

The chain joins TRBV11-2 to TRBJ2-2, with D possibly matching TRBD1 (7 bases). Germline V gives CDR1 SGHAT, CDR2 FQNNGV. This CDR3 is 15 amino acids long. Trimming took 2 bases from V and 3 from J, leaving 10 bases between them. CDR3 protein: CASSLQGGDTGELFF. In DNA, the CDR3 is TGTGCCAGCAGCTTACAGGGGGGTGACACCGGGGAGCTGTTTTTT.

The V gene is TRBV10-3, the J gene TRBJ1-1, with a tentative D call TRBD1 (6 bases). The CDR3 contains 17 residues. Looked up from germline, CDR1 is ENHRY and CDR2 is SYGVKD. V shed 0 bases and J shed 0 bases, with 14 bases lying between them. CDR3 DNA sequence: TGTGCCATCAGTGAGTCGAGGGGGAAGGGCATGAACACTGAAGCTTTCTTT. It encodes CAISESRGKGMNTEAFF.

The chain uses TRBV6-6 and TRBJ1-6, with a weak D call TRBD1 (5 bases). This CDR3 contains 13 residues. Looked up from germline, CDR1 is MNHNY and CDR2 is SVGAGI (reference sequence). Trimming took off 6 bases at V and 7 bases at J, with 10 bases between the two ends. CDR3 coding DNA: TGTGCCAGCAGCCCCGGGGGGAATTCACCCCTCCACTTT. This encodes CASSPGGNSPLHF.

The chain carries TRBV19 and TRBJ1-1; TRBD1 aligns across 7 bases. CDR1 LNHDA and CDR2 SQIVND come from the germline V gene (reference sequence). This CDR3 region has 13 residues. Trimming removed 3 bases from V and 7 bases from J; junction bases left unmatched: 5. The CDR3 protein is CASSITGTVEAFF. CDR3 coding DNA: TGTGCCAGTAGTATTACCGGGACAGTTGAAGCTTTCTTT.

This clone was observed once. The V call is TRBV20-1, the J call TRBJ1-4; D gene uncertain. The CDR3 is 11 residues long. CDR1 and CDR2 (germline): DFQATT, SNEGSKA (reference sequence). V lost 6 bases and J 7 bases, leaving 9 bases between the germline ends. The CDR3 reads CSAIGGEKLFF. DNA for the CDR3: TGCAGTGCCATCGGCGGTGAAAAACTGTTTTTT.

The chain uses TRBV7-2 and TRBJ2-1; D may be TRBD2 (6 bases). The CDR3 length is 16 residues. Trimming left V 4 bases short and J 5 bases short, with 18 bases between. Germline loops: CDR1 SGHTA, CDR2 FQGNSA. The CDR3 coding sequence is TGTGCCAGCAGCTCAAGCGGGTCTGGGGCCCACAATGAGCAGTTCTTC. Its translation: CASSSSGSGAHNEQFF.

The chain joins TRBV28 to TRBJ1-5; 9 bases fit TRBD1. This CDR3 spans 16 amino acids. Germline V CDR1 and CDR2: MDHEN, SYDVKM. The V gene end was trimmed by 6 bases and the J gene end by 0 bases; junction bases not matched to a gene: 6. The CDR3 loop reads CASSRLDRGSNQPQHF. As DNA, the CDR3 is TGTGCCAGCAGCCGTCTGGACAGGGGTAGCAATCAGCCCCAGCATTTT.

The chain is built from TRBV5-6 and TRBJ1-4; no clear D. The CDR3 is made up of 14 amino acids. CDR1 and CDR2 from the germline V gene are SGHDT and YYEEEE. Trimming shortened V by 3 bases and J by 5 bases, and 11 bases separated the two germline ends. CDR3 nucleotide sequence: TGTGCCAGCAGCTCGGAGGCCCGCAATGAAAAACTGTTTTTT. Its protein is CASSSEARNEKLFF.

The chain uses TRBV7-7 and TRBJ2-3; D might be TRBD2 (7 bases). CDR3 length: 15 residues. The V gene lost 0 bases and the J gene lost 1 base, with 8 bases spanning the gap. Germline loops: CDR1 SSHAT, CDR2 FNYEAQ (reference sequence). CDR3 protein: CASSLAGGRTDTQYF. CDR3 nucleotides: TGTGCCAGCAGCTTAGCGGGGGGGCGCACAGATACGCAGTATTTT.

This clone came up a few times. The DNA for the CDR3 is TGTGCCAGCAGCCTCCTGAAGGGGCACGACTATGGCTACACCTTC. It specifies CASSLLKGHDYGYTF. The V and J genes are TRBV7-9 and TRBJ1-2; D may be TRBD1 (5 bases). The V end was cut by 5 bases, the J end by 3 bases, with 16 bases between. In germline, CDR1 is SEHNR, CDR2 FQNEAQ (reference sequence). This CDR3 is 15 amino acids long.

The V call is TRBV30, the J call TRBJ1-4; D is uncertain. Germline V gene sequence: CDR1 GTSNPN, CDR2 SVGIG (reference sequence). Trimming took 3 bases from V and 7 from J, leaving 12 bases between them. The CDR3 loop spans 13 amino acids. The CDR3 sequence is CAWRKVPGEKLFF. The CDR3, as DNA: TGTGCCTGGAGAAAGGTACCGGGTGAAAAACTGTTTTTT.

In this sample, this clone turned up a few times. The CDR3 sequence is CASSPYNADTQYF. DNA of the CDR3: TGTGCCAGCTCACCCTATAACGCAGATACGCAGTATTTT. The chain recombines TRBV18 with TRBJ2-3; D is undetermined. V was trimmed by 3 bases and J by 4 bases, leaving 8 bases between them. This CDR3 comprises 13 residues. The germline V gene encodes CDR1 KGHSH and CDR2 LQKENI.